The T cell receptor beta chain described here comes from a study of T cells in Graves' hyperthyroidism and ophthalmopathy (dated by TCRdb to about 2019). With regard to the full study: Peripheral blood was collected at initial diagnosis, before any treatment. To identify distinguishing TCR V-J signatures, a discovery cohort of about a hundred patients was used, comprising some 43 with Graves' ophthalmopathy and around 60 with stable Graves' hyperthyroidism. Whether ophthalmopathy could be predicted prospectively was tested in an independent validation cohort made up of 18 hyperthyroidism patients plus 17 patients who later progressed to ophthalmopathy. The approximately 98 discovery patients were randomly divided into training and test sets at a 7:3 ratio. In addition, the study compared T-cell repertoires in thyroid tissue and in blood from a handful of Graves' hyperthyroidism patients. Following sampling, methimazole starting at 30 mg daily was given to hyperthyroidism patients, and high-dose intravenous methylprednisolone was given to ophthalmopathy patients. The paper reports TCR Vbeta CDR3 sequencing of approximately 140 peripheral blood samples: 43 ophthalmopathy, over 70 hyperthyroidism and approximately 17 progressor patients. Points the paper makes about the study in general: Most expanded thyroid clonotypes (frequency above 0.001) were also detected in blood, suggesting blood repertoires may reflect thyroid immune responses. A 13 V-J signature model separated ophthalmopathy from stable hyperthyroidism, with around 88% sensitivity and 81.08% specificity in cross-validation and 80%/75% in testing. In validation, the model predicted progression to ophthalmopathy with roughly 70% sensitivity and around 72% specificity, a median of 6.5 months before onset. Sample size was not statistically predetermined, and investigators were not blinded to group allocation.

The CDR1 and CDR2 encoded by the germline V gene are MNHEY and SVGEGT. Including cysteine and phenylalanine, the CDR3 has 14 amino acids. Solely the CDR3 DNA is kept, with 42 bases framed from the first base. V gives up 7 bases and J gives up 5 bases, and the segment between their germline ends measures 17 bases. Only a few counts were recorded for this clonotype. The clone's antigen remains unknown. Per-base quality was not reported, and no clone a single base away is much larger than it. Ophthalmopathy patients had moderately to severely active disease, Clinical Activity Score of at least 3, NOSPECS grade of at least 4, and duration under 3 months. Exclusion was applied to patients with uncontrolled infections, other autoimmune diseases, pregnancy or lactation. Diagnoses were based on clinical symptoms, serum thyroxine and TRAb, thyroid ultrasound and orbital computed tomography. PBMCs were isolated from 10 ml of fresh peripheral blood by Ficoll-Paque density gradient centrifugation. Total RNA was extracted using Trizol reagent, and RNA quality was assessed on an Agilent 2100 Bioanalyzer.

The TCR beta CDR3 regions were amplified from RNA transcripts. A first-round RT-PCR of the TCR CDR3 used the HTBI primer set with the Qiagen OneStep RT-PCR kit. A second multiplex PCR round built the libraries, followed by size selection and purification. Libraries were sequenced paired-end with 100 bp reads on an Illumina HiSeq2000. For the original study's pipeline: SOAPnuke was used to process the raw data, removing reads that contained adapters or uncalled bases, had a mean Phred below 15, or lacked an exact match to the constant primer or identifier. High-quality paired reads were merged using COPE v1.2.5, and each unique nucleotide sequence was defined as a clonotype. MiTCR v1.1 was used to align the clonotypes against IMGT TRBV, TRBD and TRBJ reference segments. Only V-J combinations with frequency above 0.0001, covering 99% to 99.2% of repertoires, were analysed. The TCS score was defined as F50 (clonal expansion) divided by E x V (chaos), with BLOSUM62-based TCRdist calculated between CDR3 peptides within each V-J. Welch's t-statistics and random forest reduced fewer than 600 V-J features to around 14, which were used in a naive Bayes classifier (R e1071). TCRdb reprocessing: public reads trimmed at Q25 with fastp, clones called with MiXCR, in-frame beta chains kept. Rows with one shared CDR3 protein collapse into an entry with the most common genes and DNA. These V and J calls are TCRdb output, not the study's own analysis. The sample records hundreds of thousands of distinct CDR3 sequences, approximately 15% of which are singletons. The ten top clones hold roughly 33% of the sample.

The chain is encoded by TRBV6-2 or TRBV6-3 joined to TRBJ2-5, and possibly TRBD1, on 5 matching bases. The clonotype originates from a woman aged 40 to 50 with Graves' ophthalmopathy. Sequenced: blood. The nucleotides are TGTGCCAGCACCCACGGGCAGGGTGCCGAGACCCAGTACTTC. Its product reads: CASTHGQGAETQYF.